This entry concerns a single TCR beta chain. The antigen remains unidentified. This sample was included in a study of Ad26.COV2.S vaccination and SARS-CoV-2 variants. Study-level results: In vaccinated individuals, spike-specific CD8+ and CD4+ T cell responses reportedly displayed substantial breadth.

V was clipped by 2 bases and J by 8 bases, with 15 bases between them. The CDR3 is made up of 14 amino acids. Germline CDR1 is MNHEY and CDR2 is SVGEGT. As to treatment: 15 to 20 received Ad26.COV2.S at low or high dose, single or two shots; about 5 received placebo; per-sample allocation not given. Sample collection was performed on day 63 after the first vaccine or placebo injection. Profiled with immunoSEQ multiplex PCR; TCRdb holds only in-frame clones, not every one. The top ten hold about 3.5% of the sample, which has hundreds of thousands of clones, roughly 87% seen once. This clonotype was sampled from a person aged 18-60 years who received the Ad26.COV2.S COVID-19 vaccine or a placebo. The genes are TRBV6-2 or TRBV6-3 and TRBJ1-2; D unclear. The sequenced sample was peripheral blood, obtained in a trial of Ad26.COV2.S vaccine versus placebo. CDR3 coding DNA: TGTGCCAGCAGTTACGGAGGGCCCTTCTCCGGCTACACCTTC. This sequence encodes CASSYGGPFSGYTF.